This T cell receptor beta chain was profiled in a study of blood T cell repertoires in COVID-19. Overall study: T cells, B-cell-depleted T cells, or PBMCs supplied cDNA or gDNA.

This table comes from immunoSEQ multiplex PCR, and its TCRdb copy is limited to in-frame clones, with some not included. Among around 150,000 clones listed, roughly 82% were seen once. V was clipped by 6 bases and J by 3 bases; unmatched bases: 2. The CDR3 has 12 amino acids. The germline V gene encodes CDR1 MDHEN and CDR2 SYDVKM. Living in 24 US areas, the participants were between roughly 18 and 95 years of age. Cohort 3 donors counted as recovered after two negative PCRs, clearance, or resolved symptoms. V and J are TRBV28 and TRBJ2-7; 7 positions match TRBD2. Source material: PBMCs or T cells enriched from blood (not recorded which). The receptor was derived from a middle-aged man who had recovered from COVID-19. The CDR3 loop reads CASRSSGYEQYF. The CDR3 coding sequence is TGTGCCAGCAGGTCTAGCGGCTACGAGCAGTACTTC.